The rows below give T cell receptor beta chains drawn from one sample of a study of blood T cells in healthy people across ages. TCRdb fed the 5' RACE reads into MiXCR, producing one record per CDR3 protein. The table lists 1.5 million to 2 million distinct CDR3 sequences, roughly 52% of them singletons, with over 2% in the top ten. Sequenced: blood. The receptors come from a woman between 35 and 50 years old in good health. CDR3s include the opening cysteine and the closing phenylalanine or tryptophan. D genes are given only for firm matches. Some rows have no size entry. The others give once, few or many, or a class for an expanded clone.

size | J | D | V | CDR3 | DNA
once | TRBJ1-1 | - | TRBV14 | CASSQEWFMNTEAFF | TGTGCCAGCAGCCAAGAATGGTTTATGAACACTGAAGCTTTCTTT
once | TRBJ2-7 | - | TRBV27 | CASSLSAGLSSYEQYF | TGTGCCAGCAGTTTATCAGCAGGACTATCCTCCTACGAGCAGTACTTC
few | TRBJ2-1 | TRBD2 | TRBV7-6 | CASSLEEGAGAYNEQFF | TGTGCCAGCAGCCTAGAGGAAGGAGCGGGGGCCTACAATGAGCAGTTCTTC
- | TRBJ2-1 | TRBD2 | TRBV9 | CASSVEGRGGLHNEQFF | TGTGCCAGCAGCGTAGAGGGGCGGGGGGGCCTGCACAATGAGCAGTTCTTC
- | TRBJ1-2 | - | TRBV7-2 | CASSLPPGKAIGIDGYTF | TGTGCCAGCAGCTTACCCCCGGGGAAGGCCATAGGCATTGATGGCTACACCTTC
- | TRBJ1-1 | - | TRBV7-9 | CASSAYKNTEAFF | TGTGCCAGCAGCGCGTACAAGAACACTGAAGCTTTCTTT
- | TRBJ1-1 | - | TRBV11-1 | CASIPGGRMNTEAFF | TGTGCCAGCATCCCGGGCGGCAGAATGAACACTGAAGCTTTCTTT
- | TRBJ1-2 | - | TRBV7-2 | CASSLEGYAYGYTF | TGTGCCAGCAGCTTAGAGGGGTATGCCTATGGCTACACCTTC
- | TRBJ2-7 | - | TRBV21-1 | CASSPPSETSLWYEQYF | TGTGCCAGCAGCCCACCTAGCGAGACTAGCCTATGGTACGAGCAGTACTTC
- | TRBJ1-1 | - | TRBV28 | CASSYASGAFF | TGTGCCAGCAGTTACGCATCGGGAGCTTTCTTT
few | TRBJ2-1 | - | TRBV2 | CASSVVDYNEQFF | TGTGCCAGCAGTGTCGTGGACTACAATGAGCAGTTCTTC
- | TRBJ1-4 | - | TRBV29-1 | CSVVPSGASNEKLFF | TGCAGCGTTGTGCCATCCGGGGCTTCTAATGAAAAACTGTTTTTT
- | TRBJ1-2 | TRBD1 | TRBV4-2 | CASSRTGGRNYGYTF | TGTGCCAGCAGCCGAACAGGGGGCCGTAACTATGGCTACACCTTC
once | TRBJ2-7 | - | TRBV5-6 | CATEVRGSYEQYF | TGTGCCACCGAGGTGAGAGGTTCCTACGAGCAGTACTTC
few | TRBJ1-6 | TRBD1 | TRBV3-1 | CASSQEQGAYNSPLHF | TGTGCCAGCAGCCAAGAGCAGGGGGCGTATAATTCACCCCTCCACTTT
- | TRBJ2-3 | TRBD1 | TRBV7-2 | CASSLGQGAATQYF | TGTGCCAGCAGCTTAGGACAGGGGGCAGCTACGCAGTATTTT
- | TRBJ2-1 | TRBD2 | TRBV5-1 | CASSLPAGGYNEQFF | TGCGCCAGCAGCTTACCTGCGGGGGGGTACAATGAGCAGTTCTTC
- | TRBJ2-1 | - | TRBV29-1 | CSVVWSLSYNEQFF | TGCAGCGTTGTTTGGTCCCTCTCCTACAATGAGCAGTTCTTC
- | TRBJ2-7 | - | TRBV2 | CASSERGASGYEQYF | TGTGCCAGCAGTGAGAGGGGCGCTTCAGGGTACGAGCAGTACTTC
few | TRBJ1-5 | - | TRBV6-2/TRBV6-3 | CASSSRGLGANQPQHF | TGTGCCAGCAGTTCCAGAGGCTTGGGGGCGAATCAGCCCCAGCATTTT
- | TRBJ2-5 | - | TRBV9 | CASSVSGRMYQETQYF | TGTGCCAGCAGCGTATCCGGCAGGATGTACCAAGAGACCCAGTACTTC
few | TRBJ2-3 | - | TRBV4-2 | CASSQSITDTQYF | TGTGCCAGCAGCCAGAGTATAACAGATACGCAGTATTTT
few | TRBJ2-1 | - | TRBV14 | CASSHGARAVYNEQFF | TGTGCCAGCAGCCACGGGGCGCGAGCGGTTTACAATGAGCAGTTCTTC
- | TRBJ2-1 | TRBD2 | TRBV4-3 | CASSQDRLAGGSGQFF | TGCGCCAGCAGCCAAGATCGGCTAGCGGGGGGAAGTGGGCAGTTCTTC
- | TRBJ2-3 | TRBD1 | TRBV20-1 | CSAPDRGKGDTQYF | TGCAGTGCTCCTGACAGGGGAAAGGGGGATACGCAGTATTTT
once | TRBJ2-3 | TRBD2 | TRBV6-5 | CASSYSEGGVDTQYF | TGTGCCAGCAGTTACTCGGAGGGAGGGGTAGATACGCAGTATTTT
- | TRBJ1-5 | - | TRBV20-1 | CSARDGGGPRQHF | TGCAGTGCTAGAGATGGCGGGGGTCCTCGCCAGCATTTT
few | TRBJ1-2 | TRBD1 | TRBV6-2/TRBV6-3 | CASSTGQGTYGYTF | TGTGCCAGCAGTACCGGACAGGGAACCTATGGCTACACCTTC
- | TRBJ1-2 | TRBD1 | TRBV12-3/TRBV12-4 | CASRSGRGSYGYTF | TGTGCCAGCAGGTCGGGCAGGGGGTCCTATGGCTACACCTTC
few | TRBJ2-5 | TRBD1 | TRBV7-9 | CASSLGQGLKETQYF | TGTGCCAGCAGCTTGGGACAGGGGTTAAAAGAGACCCAGTACTTC
- | TRBJ2-7 | TRBD1 | TRBV7-6 | CASSSRGQGPYEQYF | TGTGCCAGCAGCTCAAGGGGACAGGGCCCCTACGAGCAGTACTTC
- | TRBJ2-3 | - | TRBV5-1 | CASSSLGETDTQYF | TGCGCCAGCAGCTCTCTCGGGGAGACAGATACGCAGTATTTT
- | TRBJ2-5 | - | TRBV15 | CATSRDWTEVQETQYF | TGTGCCACCAGCAGAGATTGGACAGAGGTCCAAGAGACCCAGTACTTC
few | TRBJ2-1 | - | TRBV28 | CASSISSPYEQFF | TGTGCCAGCAGTATAAGTTCTCCCTATGAGCAGTTCTTC
- | TRBJ2-7 | TRBD1 | TRBV5-1 | CASSLGAGTVAYEQYF | TGCGCCAGCAGCTTGGGGGCCGGGACAGTGGCCTACGAGCAGTACTTC
- | TRBJ1-2 | TRBD1 | TRBV4-3 | CASSPYATGGAYGYTF | TGCGCCAGCAGCCCATACGCGACAGGGGGCGCCTATGGCTACACCTTC
- | TRBJ2-5 | - | TRBV1 | CTSSQDCSRSGQETQYF | TGCACCAGCAGCCAAGATTGCTCTAGGAGCGGCCAAGAGACCCAGTACTTC
- | TRBJ2-5 | TRBD2 | TRBV27 | CASSHSGGGYQETQYF | TGTGCCAGCAGCCACAGCGGGGGGGGTTACCAAGAGACCCAGTACTTC
- | TRBJ2-1 | - | TRBV21-1 | CASSKTRRGHDNEQFF | TGTGCCAGCAGCAAAACCCGCAGGGGGCACGACAATGAGCAGTTCTTC
few | TRBJ2-5 | TRBD1 | TRBV6-5 | CASSLKTGGGQETQYF | TGTGCCAGCAGTCTAAAGACAGGGGGTGGCCAAGAGACCCAGTACTTC
- | TRBJ2-5 | - | TRBV6-6 | CASSRYETQYF | TGTGCCAGCAGCCGTTACGAGACCCAGTACTTC
- | TRBJ2-3 | - | TRBV20-1 | CSAPRGSADTQYF | TGCAGCGCGCCTCGGGGGTCCGCAGATACGCAGTATTTT
- | TRBJ2-7 | - | TRBV3-1 | CASSQEWSYEQYF | TGCGCCAGCAGCCAAGAATGGTCCTACGAGCAGTACTTC
- | TRBJ1-4 | - | TRBV7-9 | CASSPGGLTNEKLFF | TGTGCCAGCAGCCCGGGGGGCCTAACTAATGAAAAACTGTTTTTT
- | TRBJ1-2 | - | TRBV15 | CATSRDLSPGCTF | TGTGCCACCAGCAGGGATCTGTCGCCTGGCTGCACCTTC
- | TRBJ2-1 | - | TRBV24-1 | CATSARGSRFRDEQFF | TGTGCCACCAGTGCTCGGGGCTCGAGGTTTAGGGATGAGCAGTTCTTC
- | TRBJ2-1 | - | TRBV20-1 | CSARGAGYNEQFF | TGCAGTGCTAGGGGGGCGGGATACAATGAGCAGTTCTTC
- | TRBJ1-3 | - | TRBV7-2 | CASSLGPNTIYF | TGTGCCAGCAGCTTAGGACCCAACACCATATATTTT
- | TRBJ2-5 | TRBD2 | TRBV5-1 | CASSSTQSGMRETQYF | TGCGCCAGCAGCTCCACCCAGAGCGGGATGAGAGAGACCCAGTACTTC
few | TRBJ2-1 | - | TRBV27 | CASSSRVGFPSSYNEQFF | TGTGCCAGCAGTTCCCGGGTTGGGTTTCCTAGCTCCTACAATGAGCAGTTCTTC
few | TRBJ2-1 | - | TRBV3-1 | CASGKGGAYNEQFF | TGTGCCAGCGGCAAGGGGGGGGCTTACAATGAGCAGTTCTTC
- | TRBJ2-1 | TRBD2 | TRBV4-3 | CASSQPTSGKNNEQFF | TGCGCCAGCAGCCAACCGACTAGCGGGAAGAACAATGAGCAGTTCTTC